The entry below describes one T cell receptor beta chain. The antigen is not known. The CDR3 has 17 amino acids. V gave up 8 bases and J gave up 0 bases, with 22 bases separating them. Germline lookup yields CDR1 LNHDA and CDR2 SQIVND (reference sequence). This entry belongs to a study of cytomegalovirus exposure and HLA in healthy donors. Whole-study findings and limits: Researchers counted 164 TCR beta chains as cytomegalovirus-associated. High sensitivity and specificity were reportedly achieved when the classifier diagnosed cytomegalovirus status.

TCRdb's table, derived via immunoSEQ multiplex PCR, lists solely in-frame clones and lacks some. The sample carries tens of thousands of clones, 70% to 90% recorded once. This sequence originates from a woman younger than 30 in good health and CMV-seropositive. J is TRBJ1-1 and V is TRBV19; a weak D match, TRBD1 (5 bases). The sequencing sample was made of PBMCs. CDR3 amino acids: CASRRSGGSEMNTEAFF. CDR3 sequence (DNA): TGTGCCAGTCGACGGTCGGGGGGTTCAGAAATGAACACTGAAGCTTTCTTT. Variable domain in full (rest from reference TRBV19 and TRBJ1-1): DGGITQSPKYLFRKEGQNVTLSCEQNLNHDAMYWYRQDPGQGLRLIYYSQIVNDFQKGDIAEGYSVSREKKESFPLTVTSAQKNPTAFYLCASRRSGGSEMNTEAFFGQGTRLTVV.